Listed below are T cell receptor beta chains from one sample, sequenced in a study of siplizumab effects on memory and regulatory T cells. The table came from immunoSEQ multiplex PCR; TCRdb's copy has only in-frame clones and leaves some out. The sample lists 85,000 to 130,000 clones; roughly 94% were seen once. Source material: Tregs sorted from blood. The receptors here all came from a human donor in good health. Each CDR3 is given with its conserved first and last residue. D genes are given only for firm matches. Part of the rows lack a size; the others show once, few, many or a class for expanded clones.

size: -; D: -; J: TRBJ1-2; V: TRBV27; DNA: TGTGCCAGCAGTCTGTCGGGGTATGGCTACACCTTC; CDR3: CASSLSGYGYTF
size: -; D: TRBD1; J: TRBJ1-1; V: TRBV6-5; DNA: TGTGCCAGCAGTCGACAGGGCCGGGGGAACACTGAAGCTTTCTTT; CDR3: CASSRQGRGNTEAFF
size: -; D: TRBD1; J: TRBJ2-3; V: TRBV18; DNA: TGTGCCAGCTCACCAACCTGGACAGGGGCAGATACGCAGTATTTT; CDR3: CASSPTWTGADTQYF
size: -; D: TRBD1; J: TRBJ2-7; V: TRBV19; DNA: TGTGCCAGTAGAACCGGGACAGGGGGACTAGGCGAGCAGTACTTC; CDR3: CASRTGTGGLGEQYF
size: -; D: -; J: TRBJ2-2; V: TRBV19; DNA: TGTGCCAGTAGTAATTGGACTAACGGGGAGCTGTTTTTT; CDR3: CASSNWTNGELFF
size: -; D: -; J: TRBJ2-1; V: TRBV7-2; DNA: TGTGCCAGCAGCCCGCCACCTTACAATGAGCAGTTCTTC; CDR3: CASSPPPYNEQFF
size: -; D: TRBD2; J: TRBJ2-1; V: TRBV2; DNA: TGTGCCAGCGGTCATCTAGCGGGGTACAATGAGCAGTTCTTC; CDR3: CASGHLAGYNEQFF
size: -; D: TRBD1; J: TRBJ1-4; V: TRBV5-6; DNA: TGTGCCAGCAGCTTGGTACAGGGGGCGCGGGGTAATGAAAAACTGTTTTTT; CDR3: CASSLVQGARGNEKLFF
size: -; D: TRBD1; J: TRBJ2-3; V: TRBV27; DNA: TGTGCCAGCAGGGCCCCCGGGACAGGGGCGTGGGTAACGCAGTATTTT; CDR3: CASRAPGTGAWVTQYF
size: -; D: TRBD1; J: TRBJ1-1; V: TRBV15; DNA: TGTGCCACCAGCAGAGATTCCAAACAGGGGGCTGAAGCTTTCTTT; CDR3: CATSRDSKQGAEAFF
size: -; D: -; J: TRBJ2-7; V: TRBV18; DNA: TGTGCCAGCTCACCATCTTCGGGGCTTTCTTACGAGCAGTACTTC; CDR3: CASSPSSGLSYEQYF
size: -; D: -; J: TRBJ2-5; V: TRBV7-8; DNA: TGTGCCAGCAGCCGCCGACGGGGCGAAGAGACCCAGTACTTC; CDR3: CASSRRRGEETQYF
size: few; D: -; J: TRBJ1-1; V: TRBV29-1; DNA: TGCAGCGTAGACCCGGGACTGAGGGGAGCTTTCTTT; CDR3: CSVDPGLRGAFF
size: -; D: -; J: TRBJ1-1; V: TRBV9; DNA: TGTGCCAGCAGCCTACTGACAGGGAACACTGAAGCTTTCTTT; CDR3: CASSLLTGNTEAFF
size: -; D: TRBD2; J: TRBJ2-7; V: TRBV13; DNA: TGTGCCAGCAGCTTGGGACTAGCGAAATACTACGAGCAGTACTTC; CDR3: CASSLGLAKYYEQYF
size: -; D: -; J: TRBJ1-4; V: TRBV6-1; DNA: TGTGCCACTTCGAAGGGAGGGAGTTTTAATGAAAAACTGTTTTTT; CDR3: CATSKGGSFNEKLFF
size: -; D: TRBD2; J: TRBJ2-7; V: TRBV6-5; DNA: TGTGCCAGCAGTGAAGGACTAGCGGGGTACTTC; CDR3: CASSEGLAGYF
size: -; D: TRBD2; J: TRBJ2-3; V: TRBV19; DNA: TGTGCCACCCGGACTAGCGGGACCTCCACAGATACGCAGTATTTT; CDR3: CATRTSGTSTDTQYF
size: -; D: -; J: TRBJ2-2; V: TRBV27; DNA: TGTGCCAGCAGTTTGGGTGCCTGGCGGACAAACACCGGGGAGCTGTTTTTT; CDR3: CASSLGAWRTNTGELFF
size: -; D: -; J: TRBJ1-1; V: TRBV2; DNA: TGTGCCAGCACAACTACAGTCATGAACACTGAAGCTTTCTTT; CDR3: CASTTTVMNTEAFF
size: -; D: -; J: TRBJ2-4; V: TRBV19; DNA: TGTGCCAGTAGGGAGCGTACTCCCAGGGGAATGGGTAAAAACATTCAGTACTTC; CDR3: CASRERTPRGMGKNIQYF
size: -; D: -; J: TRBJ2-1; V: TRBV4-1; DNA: TGCGCCAGCAGACAACAACGCTCAACCTACAATGAGCAGTTCTTC; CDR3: CASRQQRSTYNEQFF
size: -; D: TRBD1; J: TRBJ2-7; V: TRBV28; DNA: TGTGCCAGCCAGGACAGGGGGCCCTACGAGCAGTACTTC; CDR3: CASQDRGPYEQYF
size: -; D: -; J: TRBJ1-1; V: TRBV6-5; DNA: TGTGCCAGCAGTTACTCCGGGGCGATGGGTACTGAAGCTTTCTTT; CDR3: CASSYSGAMGTEAFF
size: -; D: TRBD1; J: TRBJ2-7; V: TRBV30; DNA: TGTGCCTGGGACAGGGGTTTATACGAGCAGTACTTC; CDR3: CAWDRGLYEQYF
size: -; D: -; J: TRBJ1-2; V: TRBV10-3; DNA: TGTGCCATCAGTGAGATGGAGAATCTCAACTATGGCTACACCTTC; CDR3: CAISEMENLNYGYTF
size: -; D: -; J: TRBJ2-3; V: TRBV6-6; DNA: TGTGCCAGCACTGTCGGGAAAAGCACAGATACGCAGTATTTT; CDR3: CASTVGKSTDTQYF
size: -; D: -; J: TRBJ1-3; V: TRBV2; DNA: TGTGCCAGCAGGAGCTCTGGAAACACCATATATTTT; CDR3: CASRSSGNTIYF
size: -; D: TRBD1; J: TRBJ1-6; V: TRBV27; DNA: TGTGCCAGCAGTCTACAGGGGGCGCCGGATTCACCCCTCCACTTT; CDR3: CASSLQGAPDSPLHF
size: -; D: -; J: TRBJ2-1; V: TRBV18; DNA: TGTGCCAGCTCACGAGGGACGGGGAATGAGCAGTTCTTC; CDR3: CASSRGTGNEQFF
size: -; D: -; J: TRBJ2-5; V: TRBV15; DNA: TGTGCCACCAGCAGAGGCCTTAAGGGGGGAGAGACCCAGTACTTC; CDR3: CATSRGLKGGETQYF
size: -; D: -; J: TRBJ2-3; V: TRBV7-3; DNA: TGTGCCAGCAGCTTAACGAGGGCTGGGTTGCGGTATTTT; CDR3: CASSLTRAGLRYF
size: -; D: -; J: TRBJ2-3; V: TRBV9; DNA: TGTGCCAGCAGCGTCTCCCTAGGGGCAGATACGCAGTATTTT; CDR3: CASSVSLGADTQYF
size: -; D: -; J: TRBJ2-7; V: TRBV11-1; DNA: TGTGCTACGAGGGGCTCTTCCTACGAGCAGTACTTC; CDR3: CATRGSSYEQYF
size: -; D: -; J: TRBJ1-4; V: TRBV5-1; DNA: TGCGCCAGCAGCTTGGGGGCTAATGAAAAACTGTTTTTT; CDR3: CASSLGANEKLFF
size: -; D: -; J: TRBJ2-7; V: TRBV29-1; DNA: TGCAGCGTAAAACAGATCCAAGGTTCCTACGGGCAGTACTTC; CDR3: CSVKQIQGSYGQYF
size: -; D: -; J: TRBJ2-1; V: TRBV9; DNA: TGTGCCAGCAGCGTCTACTCGGGACGGAGCTCCTACAATGAGCAGTTCTTC; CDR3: CASSVYSGRSSYNEQFF
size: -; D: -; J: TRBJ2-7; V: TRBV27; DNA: TGTGCCAGCAAAGGGGGGATATCGCCCTACGAGCAGTACTTC; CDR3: CASKGGISPYEQYF
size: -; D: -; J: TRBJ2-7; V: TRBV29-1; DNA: TGCAGCGTTGGTAGTACGGGGCTGTACGAGCAGTACTTC; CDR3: CSVGSTGLYEQYF
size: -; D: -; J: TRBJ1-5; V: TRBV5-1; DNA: TGCGCCAGCAGGTTAACTGGACAAAGCAATCAGCCCCAGCATTTT; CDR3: CASRLTGQSNQPQHF
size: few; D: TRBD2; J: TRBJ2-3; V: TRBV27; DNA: TGTGCCAGCAGTTTATCCCTCGGAGTAGCGGGAGATACGCAGTATTTT; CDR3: CASSLSLGVAGDTQYF
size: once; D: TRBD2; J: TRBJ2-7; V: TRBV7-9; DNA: TGTGCCAGCAGCTCGGGACTAGTTCGCTACGAGCAGTACTTC; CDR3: CASSSGLVRYEQYF
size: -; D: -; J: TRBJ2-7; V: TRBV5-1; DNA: TGCGCCAGCAGCCCGGAGAGTGGTACCTACGAGCAGTACTTC; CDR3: CASSPESGTYEQYF
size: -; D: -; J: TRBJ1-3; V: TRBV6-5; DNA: TGTGCCAGCAGTTACGGGGGTTCTACCGGAAACACCATATATTTT; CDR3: CASSYGGSTGNTIYF
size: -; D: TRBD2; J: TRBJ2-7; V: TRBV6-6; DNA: TGTGCCAGCAAGGGCGGGAGGAGCTCCTACGAGCAGTACTTC; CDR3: CASKGGRSSYEQYF
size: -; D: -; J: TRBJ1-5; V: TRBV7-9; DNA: TGTGCCAGCAGCCCGACTGCGGAGGGGCATCAGCCCCAGCATTTT; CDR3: CASSPTAEGHQPQHF
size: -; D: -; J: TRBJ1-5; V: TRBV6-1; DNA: TGTGCCAGCAGTGAAGCGTCGGGGACCACGCATTTT; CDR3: CASSEASGTTHF
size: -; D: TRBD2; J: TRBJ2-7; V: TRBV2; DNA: TGTGCCAGCAGAACTAGCGGGACTTACGAGCAGTACTTC; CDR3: CASRTSGTYEQYF
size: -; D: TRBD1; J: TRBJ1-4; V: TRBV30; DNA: TGTGCGACAGGGGCAACTAATGAAAAACTGTTTTTT; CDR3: CATGATNEKLFF